This record concerns one T cell receptor (beta chain) sequence. What it recognizes is unknown. Method: immunoSEQ multiplex PCR; TCRdb's copy keeps in-frame clones and lacks some. Of around 2,100,000 clones listed, 85% to 95% are singletons. The data derive from a study of shared clonotypes between healthy human individuals. Study conclusions and caveats: A limitation of the genetic and exposure-history diversity represented arose from few donors.

The CDR3 contains 16 residues. V lost 4 bases to trimming and J lost 2 bases, with 17 bases between them. Germline assignment: CDR1 SGHNT and CDR2 YYREEE (reference sequence). CD8 cells classed as naive were CD45RO-negative and positively selected for CCR7, excluding terminally differentiated effector memory CD45RA+ cells. Source material: naive CD8+ T cells sorted from blood. This receptor was identified in a man aged 18 to 29 in good health. This chain links TRBV5-4 with TRBJ2-3, with D possibly called TRBD1 or TRBD2 (6 bases each). CDR3 sequence reads: CASSLFLGGFTDTQYF. CDR3 bases: TGTGCCAGCAGCCTATTCTTGGGGGGCTTCACAGATACGCAGTATTTT.